This paragraph reports one T cell receptor beta chain. Its target is not known. Germline trimming cut 0 bases from V and 9 bases from J; bases unmatched to any gene: 7. There are 15 residues in the CDR3. Germline V gene lookup returns CDR1 MNHNY and CDR2 SVGAGI (reference sequence). This sample is drawn from a study of siplizumab effects on memory and regulatory T cells. Study observations and caveats: Suppression by proliferating Tregs derived from siplizumab cultures was not verified. Naive T cell populations appeared to exhibit greater diversity than memory cells and appeared to be major alloresponse contributors. A significant reduction in alloreactive sequences traceable to unstimulated CD4+ memory cells was produced by siplizumab. No naive or memory phenotype could be assigned to roughly 75-95% of proliferating clones.

Assay used: immunoSEQ multiplex PCR; TCRdb lists only in-frame clones, some missing. Of some 100,000 clones listed, roughly 92% were seen once; the top ten hold about 0.6%. The TCR comes from a human donor in good health. The rearrangement uses TRBV6-6 and TRBJ2-1, with 8 bases identical to TRBD1. Sequencing was done on a sample of Tregs sorted from blood. CDR3 DNA: TGTGCCAGCAGTTACTCAAGGACAGGGTTCGGTGAGCAGTTCTTC. Its translation: CASSYSRTGFGEQFF.